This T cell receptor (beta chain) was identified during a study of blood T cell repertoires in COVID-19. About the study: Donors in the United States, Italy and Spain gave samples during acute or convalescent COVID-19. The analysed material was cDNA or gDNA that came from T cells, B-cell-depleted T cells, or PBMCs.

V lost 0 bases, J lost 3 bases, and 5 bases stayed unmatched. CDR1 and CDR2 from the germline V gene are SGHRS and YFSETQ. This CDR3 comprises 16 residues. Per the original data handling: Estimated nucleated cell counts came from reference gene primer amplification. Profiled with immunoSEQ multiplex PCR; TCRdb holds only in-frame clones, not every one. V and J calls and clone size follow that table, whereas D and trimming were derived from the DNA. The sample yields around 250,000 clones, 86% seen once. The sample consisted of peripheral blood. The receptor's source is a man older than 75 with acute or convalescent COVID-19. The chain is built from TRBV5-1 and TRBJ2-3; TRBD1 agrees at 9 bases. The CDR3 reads CASSLAGTGKTDTQYF. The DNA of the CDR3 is TGCGCCAGCAGCTTGGCCGGGACAGGGAAAACAGATACGCAGTATTTT. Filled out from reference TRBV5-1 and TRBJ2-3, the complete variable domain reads KAGVTQTPRYLIKTRGQQVTLSCSPISGHRSVSWYQQTPGQGLQFLFEYFSETQRNKGNFPGRFSGRQFSNSRSEMNVSTLELGDSALYLCASSLAGTGKTDTQYFGPGTRLTVL.